A single sample gave rise to the 2 T cell receptor beta chains below, sequenced in a study of neurological immune-mediated disorders. TCRdb reprocessed the 5' RACE reads with MiXCR, giving one entry per CDR3 protein. The sample comprises more than 40,000 distinct CDR3 sequences, approximately 2.8% of which are singletons, and roughly 16% rests with the top ten. The sequencing input was PBMCs. The receptors shown here come from a woman aged 50 to 65 with multiple sclerosis.

In this sample, this clonotype turned up many times. The chain carries TRBV5-6 and TRBJ1-5; D ambiguous. The germline CDR1 and CDR2 sequences are SGHDT and YYEEEE. Trimming shortened V by 1 base and J by 0 bases, and 17 bases separated the two germline ends. CDR3 length: 18 residues. CDR3 amino acids: CASSLWGSGIYSNQPQHF. CDR3 coding DNA: TGTGCCAGCAGCTTGTGGGGATCCGGGATTTATAGCAATCAGCCCCAGCATTTT.

This clonotype came up many times. The chain is built from TRBV12-3 or TRBV12-4 and TRBJ2-5; D is unclear. The CDR3 has 14 residues. The V gene lost 3 bases and the J gene lost 0 bases, with 8 bases spanning the gap. The CDR3 bases are TGTGCCAGCAGTTTTACCCTGTACCAAGAGACCCAGTACTTC. It is translated as CASSFTLYQETQYF.